The clone carrying this TCR beta chain was picked up a small number of times. Its antigen remains unidentified. The protocol attached unique molecular identifiers to individual cDNA molecules. TCRdb recomputed calls from the 5' RACE reads with MiXCR, one row per CDR3 protein. The table has tens of thousands of distinct CDR3 sequences, 5.5% to 8% seen once; the top ten hold 4% to 4.5%. These data are taken from a study of early T cells in non-severe SARS-CoV-2 infection. Study-level information: With bulk RNA from unsorted whole blood as input, sequencing yielded unpaired chains. Overall study findings and caveats: Missing private and CD4 specificities, VDJdb matching favored anti-spike CD8 responses.

Trimming removed 2 bases at V and 2 bases at J, with 10 bases between. The CDR3 has 14 residues. Germline loops: CDR1 MNHEY, CDR2 SVGAGI. Sequencing was carried out using whole blood. The chain uses TRBV6-5 and TRBJ2-7, with D tentatively TRBD2 (5 bases). The sequence came from an adult who was a healthcare worker with PCR-confirmed SARS-CoV-2 infection or an uninfected control (not recorded which). CDR3 DNA sequence: TGTGCCAGCAGTTACGAGCGGAGCACCTACGAGCAGTACTTC. This encodes CASSYERSTYEQYF.